Listed below are T cell receptor beta chains from one sample, sequenced in a study of CD8 T cells in Susac syndrome. TCRdb ran MiXCR on the immunoSEQ multiplex PCR reads and lists one entry per CDR3 protein. The data contain approximately 190,000 distinct CDR3 sequences, more than 85% of them singletons. The material sequenced was CD8+ T cells from PBMCs. The receptor set was obtained from a human donor with Susac syndrome. Each CDR3 is given with its conserved first and last residue. A D gene is named only where the DNA matches it firmly. Size tells how often a clone was seen (once, few, many) or the class of an expanded clone, and some rows leave it out.

J gene: TRBJ1-1; clone size: -; V gene: TRBV19; D gene: -; CDR3 DNA: TGTGCCAGTAGTATAGTGGGGGGGACCACTGAAGCTTTCTTT; CDR3 protein: CASSIVGGTTEAFF
J gene: TRBJ1-5; clone size: once; V gene: TRBV20-1; D gene: -; CDR3 DNA: TGCAGTGCAACGGGGACGAGAAATCCGGTCGATCAGCCCCAGCATTTT; CDR3 protein: CSATGTRNPVDQPQHF
J gene: TRBJ2-2; clone size: -; V gene: TRBV30; D gene: -; CDR3 DNA: TGTGCCTGGGGGAACACCGGGGAGCTGTTTTTT; CDR3 protein: CAWGNTGELFF
J gene: TRBJ1-4; clone size: -; V gene: TRBV9; D gene: -; CDR3 DNA: TGTGCCAGCAGCGTAGGAGGAACGGATCATAATGAAAAACTGTTTTTT; CDR3 protein: CASSVGGTDHNEKLFF
J gene: TRBJ2-1; clone size: -; V gene: TRBV10-3; D gene: -; CDR3 DNA: TGTGCCATCAGTGAGTCGGATATGGGGCATGAGCAGTTCTTC; CDR3 protein: CAISESDMGHEQFF
J gene: TRBJ2-7; clone size: -; V gene: TRBV20-1; D gene: TRBD1; CDR3 DNA: TGCAGTGCTAGGTGGGACAGCACCTACGAGCAGTACTTC; CDR3 protein: CSARWDSTYEQYF
J gene: TRBJ2-1; clone size: -; V gene: TRBV29-1; D gene: -; CDR3 DNA: TGCAGCGTTGCGGCCGGGAGCTCCTACAATGAGCAGTTCTTC; CDR3 protein: CSVAAGSSYNEQFF
J gene: TRBJ2-1; clone size: -; V gene: TRBV5-6; D gene: -; CDR3 DNA: TGTGCCAGCAGCTTGGTTGGGCAGAGAGGGGATGAGCAGTTCTTC; CDR3 protein: CASSLVGQRGDEQFF
J gene: TRBJ2-6; clone size: once; V gene: TRBV5-1; D gene: -; CDR3 DNA: TGCGCCAGCAGCCCGTGGACAGTCTCTGGGGCCAACGTCCTGACTTTC; CDR3 protein: CASSPWTVSGANVLTF
J gene: TRBJ2-7; clone size: -; V gene: TRBV24-1; D gene: TRBD1; CDR3 DNA: TGTGCCACCAGTGAAAAGACAGGGGGCGAGCAGTACTTC; CDR3 protein: CATSEKTGGEQYF
J gene: TRBJ2-3; clone size: -; V gene: TRBV7-6; D gene: -; CDR3 DNA: TGTGCCAGCAGCCGCTATCAGGGTTCGCAGTATTTT; CDR3 protein: CASSRYQGSQYF
J gene: TRBJ1-1; clone size: once; V gene: TRBV27; D gene: -; CDR3 DNA: TGTGCCAGCAGTTTATCGCACAACACTGAAGCTTTCTTT; CDR3 protein: CASSLSHNTEAFF
J gene: TRBJ2-4; clone size: -; V gene: TRBV28; D gene: -; CDR3 DNA: TGTGCCAGCAGTCCTGTAGAAAACATTCAGTACTTC; CDR3 protein: CASSPVENIQYF
J gene: TRBJ1-6; clone size: -; V gene: TRBV25-1; D gene: -; CDR3 DNA: TGTGCCACCACTCCCCCCGAGGGAAACAATTCACCCCTCCACTTT; CDR3 protein: CATTPPEGNNSPLHF
J gene: TRBJ2-1; clone size: -; V gene: TRBV7-2; D gene: TRBD2; CDR3 DNA: TGTGCCAGCAGCTTTAGCGGGGGGGGTCGGAACAATGAGCAGTTCTTC; CDR3 protein: CASSFSGGGRNNEQFF
J gene: TRBJ2-5; clone size: -; V gene: TRBV20-1; D gene: TRBD2; CDR3 DNA: TGCAGTGCCGACCGACTAGCCCTAAACCAAGAGACCCAGTACTTC; CDR3 protein: CSADRLALNQETQYF
J gene: TRBJ1-1; clone size: -; V gene: TRBV12-3/TRBV12-4; D gene: -; CDR3 DNA: TGTGCCAGCAGTCAGCCGGGACAGAACACTGAAGCTTTCTTT; CDR3 protein: CASSQPGQNTEAFF
J gene: TRBJ2-7; clone size: -; V gene: TRBV7-8; D gene: TRBD2; CDR3 DNA: TGTGCCAGCAGTGGACTAGCGGGCCTCGATACCTACGAGCAGTACTTC; CDR3 protein: CASSGLAGLDTYEQYF
J gene: TRBJ1-1; clone size: -; V gene: TRBV4-2; D gene: -; CDR3 DNA: TGTGCCAGCAGCCAAGCAGGGACGGAATTGAACACTGAAGCTTTCTTT; CDR3 protein: CASSQAGTELNTEAFF
J gene: TRBJ1-6; clone size: -; V gene: TRBV2; D gene: -; CDR3 DNA: TGTGCCAGCAGCGCACAGGTTGATCAGGCCACTTCACCCCTCCACTTT; CDR3 protein: CASSAQVDQATSPLHF
J gene: TRBJ2-5; clone size: -; V gene: TRBV19; D gene: -; CDR3 DNA: TGTGCCAGTAGTCCTCGAGACACAGACGGGGAGACCCAGTACTTC; CDR3 protein: CASSPRDTDGETQYF
J gene: TRBJ1-5; clone size: few; V gene: TRBV15; D gene: -; CDR3 DNA: TGTGCCACCAGCAGGGCCGGCCAAGGGGTTCAGCCCCAGCATTTT; CDR3 protein: CATSRAGQGVQPQHF
J gene: TRBJ2-3; clone size: -; V gene: TRBV5-4; D gene: -; CDR3 DNA: TGTGCCAGCAGCTTAGTTTCCTATCCGGATACGCAGTATTTT; CDR3 protein: CASSLVSYPDTQYF
J gene: TRBJ2-7; clone size: once; V gene: TRBV5-1; D gene: -; CDR3 DNA: TGCGCCAGCAGCTTCAACGGGATTAGCTCCTACGAGCAGTACTTC; CDR3 protein: CASSFNGISSYEQYF
J gene: TRBJ2-2; clone size: -; V gene: TRBV7-9; D gene: -; CDR3 DNA: TGTGCCAGCAGCCCACGATCGGGGGCAGCGACCGGGGAGCTGTTTTTT; CDR3 protein: CASSPRSGAATGELFF
J gene: TRBJ2-1; clone size: -; V gene: TRBV5-6; D gene: -; CDR3 DNA: TGTGCCAGCAGCTTGATGGGGGGGCTGGGTCCTTTTAATGAGCAGTTCTTC; CDR3 protein: CASSLMGGLGPFNEQFF
J gene: TRBJ2-6; clone size: -; V gene: TRBV7-9; D gene: -; CDR3 DNA: TGTGCCAGCAGCTTATCCAACTCTGGGGCCAACGTCCTGACTTTC; CDR3 protein: CASSLSNSGANVLTF
J gene: TRBJ1-1; clone size: once; V gene: TRBV9; D gene: TRBD1; CDR3 DNA: TGTGCCAGCAGCGCGACGGGACAGGGAACTGAAGCTTTCTTT; CDR3 protein: CASSATGQGTEAFF
J gene: TRBJ2-1; clone size: once; V gene: TRBV5-5; D gene: TRBD2; CDR3 DNA: TGTGCCAGCACCCGGGACTATCAAGATTCCTACAATGAGCAGTTCTTC; CDR3 protein: CASTRDYQDSYNEQFF
J gene: TRBJ2-7; clone size: -; V gene: TRBV18; D gene: TRBD2; CDR3 DNA: TGTGCCAGCTCACCGCGGACTAGCGGGGGCTACGAGCAGTACTTC; CDR3 protein: CASSPRTSGGYEQYF
J gene: TRBJ2-7; clone size: -; V gene: TRBV5-6; D gene: -; CDR3 DNA: TGTGCCAGCAGCTTGGCAACTTCCTACTACGAGCAGTACTTC; CDR3 protein: CASSLATSYYEQYF
J gene: TRBJ1-5; clone size: -; V gene: TRBV19; D gene: -; CDR3 DNA: TGTGCCAGTAATCTGGGCAATCAGCCCCAGCATTTT; CDR3 protein: CASNLGNQPQHF
J gene: TRBJ2-5; clone size: -; V gene: TRBV21-1; D gene: -; CDR3 DNA: TGTGCCAGCAGCCAAGGGTGCGGGGGCCAAGAGACCCAGTACTTC; CDR3 protein: CASSQGCGGQETQYF
J gene: TRBJ1-2; clone size: -; V gene: TRBV29-1; D gene: -; CDR3 DNA: TGCAGCGTTGAAGATGAGCAGTTCGGCTATGGCTACACCTTC; CDR3 protein: CSVEDEQFGYGYTF
J gene: TRBJ2-5; clone size: -; V gene: TRBV7-8; D gene: -; CDR3 DNA: TGTGCCAGCAGCCCACGACAGGCGGGGGTAGAGACCCAGTACTTC; CDR3 protein: CASSPRQAGVETQYF
J gene: TRBJ2-1; clone size: -; V gene: TRBV2; D gene: -; CDR3 DNA: TGTGCCAGCACTGGAATTGGGGGGGCAAGAATTCATGAGCAGTTCTTC; CDR3 protein: CASTGIGGARIHEQFF
J gene: TRBJ2-2; clone size: -; V gene: TRBV5-6; D gene: -; CDR3 DNA: TGTGCCAGCAGCTTGGAAAGGGGTAACACCGGGGAGCTGTTTTTT; CDR3 protein: CASSLERGNTGELFF
J gene: TRBJ1-3; clone size: -; V gene: TRBV28; D gene: -; CDR3 DNA: TGTGCCAGCAGTTTCAACAGTGACGGAAACACCATATATTTT; CDR3 protein: CASSFNSDGNTIYF
J gene: TRBJ1-5; clone size: -; V gene: TRBV4-1; D gene: -; CDR3 DNA: TGCGCCAGCAGCCTTGCTTGGGGGGATAGCAATCAGCCCCAGCATTTT; CDR3 protein: CASSLAWGDSNQPQHF
J gene: TRBJ2-1; clone size: -; V gene: TRBV10-3; D gene: -; CDR3 DNA: TGTGCCATCAGGACCAAAACGAGCAATGAGCAGTTCTTC; CDR3 protein: CAIRTKTSNEQFF
J gene: TRBJ1-5; clone size: -; V gene: TRBV6-5; D gene: TRBD1; CDR3 DNA: TGTGCCAGCAGTTACTCGACAGGGGGCAATCAGCCCCAGCATTTT; CDR3 protein: CASSYSTGGNQPQHF
J gene: TRBJ1-2; clone size: -; V gene: TRBV7-9; D gene: -; CDR3 DNA: TGTGCCAGCAGCCGGGGACATACCTATGGCTACACCTTC; CDR3 protein: CASSRGHTYGYTF
J gene: TRBJ2-1; clone size: once; V gene: TRBV9; D gene: -; CDR3 DNA: TGTGCCAGCAGCGTTTCGAGCCATGAGCAGTTCTTC; CDR3 protein: CASSVSSHEQFF
J gene: TRBJ2-7; clone size: -; V gene: TRBV11-2; D gene: -; CDR3 DNA: TGTGCCAGCAGTCGATCCCAGGACAGCAACTACGAGCAGTACTTC; CDR3 protein: CASSRSQDSNYEQYF
J gene: TRBJ1-2; clone size: -; V gene: TRBV9; D gene: TRBD1; CDR3 DNA: TGTGCCAGCAGCGCCACCGGGACAGGGGCTAACTATGGCTACACCTTC; CDR3 protein: CASSATGTGANYGYTF
J gene: TRBJ2-7; clone size: once; V gene: TRBV6-6; D gene: -; CDR3 DNA: TGTGCCAGCAGTGTTGAGGGGAGAGTCTACGAGCAGTACTTC; CDR3 protein: CASSVEGRVYEQYF
J gene: TRBJ1-2; clone size: -; V gene: TRBV10-2; D gene: -; CDR3 DNA: TGCGCCAGCAGTGACAGGGGTTCTGGCTACACCTTC; CDR3 protein: CASSDRGSGYTF
J gene: TRBJ1-5; clone size: -; V gene: TRBV12-3/TRBV12-4; D gene: TRBD1; CDR3 DNA: TGTGCCAGCAGTTTAGGGGACAGGGGTCAGCCCCAGCATTTT; CDR3 protein: CASSLGDRGQPQHF
J gene: TRBJ1-5; clone size: once; V gene: TRBV20-1; D gene: -; CDR3 DNA: TGCAGTGCTAGTCGATCGTTAGATCAGCCCCAGCATTTT; CDR3 protein: CSASRSLDQPQHF
J gene: TRBJ2-5; clone size: -; V gene: TRBV5-6; D gene: TRBD2; CDR3 DNA: TGTGCCAGCAGCCTCAGGACTAGCGGGTCTCAAGAGACCCAGTACTTC; CDR3 protein: CASSLRTSGSQETQYF
J gene: TRBJ1-3; clone size: -; V gene: TRBV12-5; D gene: -; CDR3 DNA: TGTGCTACCTGCAGCTCTATCTCTGGAAACACCATATATTTT; CDR3 protein: CATCSSISGNTIYF